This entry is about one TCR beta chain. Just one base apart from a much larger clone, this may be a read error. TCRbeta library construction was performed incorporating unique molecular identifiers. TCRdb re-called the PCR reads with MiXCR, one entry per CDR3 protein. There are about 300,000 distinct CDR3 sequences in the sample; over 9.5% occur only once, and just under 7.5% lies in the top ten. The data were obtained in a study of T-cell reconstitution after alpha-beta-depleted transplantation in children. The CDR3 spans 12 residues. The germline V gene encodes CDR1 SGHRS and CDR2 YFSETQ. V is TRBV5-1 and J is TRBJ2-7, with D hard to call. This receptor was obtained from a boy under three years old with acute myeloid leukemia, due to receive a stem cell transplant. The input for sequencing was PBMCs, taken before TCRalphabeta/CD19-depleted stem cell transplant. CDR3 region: CASSLPGYKQYF. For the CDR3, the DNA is TGCGCCAGCAGCTTGCCCGGCTACAAGCAGTACTTC.